Below, 27 T cell receptor beta chains from the same sample are listed, as sequenced in a study of OX40 agonist ivuxolimab in advanced cancers. Library preparation was by the immunoSEQ multiplex PCR assay. Here the immuneACCESS table is served through TCRdb, limited to in-frame sequences with V and J called. Missing clones are a known gap in these copies; in checked studies unresolved V genes cover under half, and the rest lacks a known reason. The sample includes about 59,000 clones, with 84% observed a single time. The ten largest clones add up to around 27% of the sample. This specimen was CD4+ or CD8+ T cells sorted from blood, taken in a trial of the OX40 agonist ivuxolimab. The receptor source for this set is an adult with an advanced solid tumor such as melanoma, head and neck, liver or kidney cancer.

This rearrangement joins TRBV30 to TRBJ1-5; D may be TRBD1 (5 bases). Trimming stripped 3 bases from V and 6 bases from J, with 18 bases between. CDR1 and CDR2 from the germline V gene are GTSNPN and SVGIG (reference sequence). This CDR3 has 15 amino acids. CDR3 nucleotides: TGTGCCTGGAGCGGAGGATCATTTAGGGGTCAGCCCCAGCATTTT. The encoded protein is CAWSGGSFRGQPQHF. The entire variable domain, with the rest obtained from reference TRBV30 and TRBJ1-5, is as follows: SQTIHQWPATLVQPVGSPLSLECTVEGTSNPNLYWYRQAAGRGLQLLFYSVGIGQISSEVPQNLSASRPQDRQFILSSKKLLLSDSGFYLCAWSGGSFRGQPQHFGDGTRLSIL.

The chain joins TRBV11-2 to TRBJ2-3; 13 bases are a match to TRBD2. The CDR3 sequence is 16 residues long. V trimming: 5 bases; J trimming: 7 bases; junction bases outside the gene matches: 9. Germline V gives CDR1 SGHAT, CDR2 FQNNGV. CDR3 nucleotide sequence: TGTGCCAGCAGCCAGATACTAGCGGGAGGGCCAAATACGCAGTATTTT. Protein: CASSQILAGGPNTQYF.

The chain recombines TRBV28 with TRBJ1-3; no clear D. The germline V gene has CDR1 MDHEN and CDR2 SYDVKM. Trimming pared 5 bases from V and 4 bases from J, leaving 9 bases between. The CDR3 has 13 residues. DNA of the CDR3: TGTGCCAGCAGTGCCATCCGGGGAAACACCATATATTTT. Protein: CASSAIRGNTIYF.

The chain recombines TRBV9 with TRBJ2-5; 7 nucleotides agree with TRBD2. The germline V gene has CDR1 SGDLS and CDR2 YYNGEE. CDR3 length equals 16 residues. V was clipped by 4 bases and J by 2 bases; unmatched bases: 11. The CDR3, as DNA: TGTGCCAGCAGCTCTAGCTGGCGGGGGAATCAAGAGACCCAGTACTTC. Protein: CASSSSWRGNQETQYF.

The chain uses TRBV5-6 and TRBJ2-2, with D maybe TRBD1 (6 bases). The germline V gene encodes CDR1 SGHDT and CDR2 YYEEEE. V shed 4 bases and J shed 1 base, with 11 bases lying between them. The CDR3 is made up of 15 amino acids. CDR3 amino acids: CASSPGQLNTGELFF. The DNA of the CDR3 is TGTGCCAGCAGCCCCGGACAGTTGAACACCGGGGAGCTGTTTTTT.

The chain is built from TRBV5-1 and TRBJ2-1; 13 bases agree with TRBD2. The CDR3 is made up of 16 amino acids. J was trimmed by 6 bases and V by 4 bases; bases with no gene match: 7. The germline gives CDR1 SGHRS, CDR2 YFSETQ. CDR3 loop: CASSPGLAGPPNEQFF. The CDR3 DNA reads as TGCGCCAGCAGCCCGGGACTAGCGGGACCGCCCAATGAGCAGTTCTTC.

For this clone: Sequence at one end of the junction differs from germline and may be a read error. V is TRBV4-1 and J is TRBJ2-7; D unresolved. The CDR3 sequence is 11 residues long. Germline V gene sequence: CDR1 MGHRA, CDR2 YSYEKL. The CDR3: CASSKGYEQYF. CDR3 DNA: TGTGCCAGCAGTAAGGGTTACGAGCAGTACTTC.

V gene TRBV6-5 combines with J gene TRBJ2-7, with D unresolved. There are 13 residues in the CDR3. The V end was cut by 0 bases, the J end by 3 bases, with 6 bases between. CDR1 is MNHEY and CDR2 is SVGAGI in the germline V gene. The chain's CDR3 is CASSYSELYEQYF. DNA of the CDR3: TGTGCCAGCAGTTACTCGGAGCTCTACGAGCAGTACTTC.

The chain joins TRBV21-1 to TRBJ2-5; the tabulated D call, TRBD2, remains unverified against the DNA. TRBV21-1 is deemed a pseudogene. CDR3 length: 11 amino acids. The CDR3 is CASSISETQYF. CDR3 bases: TGTGCCAGCAGCATATCGGAGACCCAGTACTTC.

J is TRBJ1-2 and V is TRBV9; possibly TRBD1 for D (5 bases). The V gene's germline CDR1 is SGDLS and CDR2 YYNGEE. The ends were cut back, 3 bases at V and 2 bases at J, with 8 bases in the middle. The CDR3 spans 13 residues. The CDR3 is CASSAQANYGYTF. DNA of the CDR3: TGTGCCAGCAGCGCACAGGCGAACTATGGCTACACCTTC.

The genes are TRBV5-4 and TRBJ2-1; no firm D call. The CDR3 spans 13 residues. The V and J ends lost 0 bases and 3 bases respectively, with 4 bases between them. Germline CDR1 is SGHNT and CDR2 is YYREEE (reference sequence). The CDR3 loop is CASSLAIYNEQFF. DNA for the CDR3: TGTGCCAGCAGCTTGGCCATCTACAATGAGCAGTTCTTC.

This chain uses TRBV5-1 with TRBJ1-6; TRBD1 matches at 7 bases. Germline CDR1 is SGHRS and CDR2 is YFSETQ. The V and J ends lost 6 bases and 2 bases, in that order; junction bases with no gene match: 5. The CDR3 totals 15 residues. CDR3 coding DNA: TGCGCCAGCAAAACAGGGGATACCTATAATTCACCCCTCCACTTT. It is translated as CASKTGDTYNSPLHF.

V gene TRBV15 combines with J gene TRBJ2-1, with 10 nucleotides matching TRBD2. The CDR3 runs to 16 residues. V was clipped by 0 bases and J by 5 bases; unmatched bases: 4. CDR1 and CDR2 from the germline V gene are LNHNV and YYDKDF (reference sequence). For the CDR3, the DNA is TGTGCCACCAGCAGAGATCCCCTAGCGGGAGACAATGAGCAGTTCTTC. Its protein is CATSRDPLAGDNEQFF.

The rearrangement links TRBV28 to TRBJ2-1; maybe TRBD2 (6 bases). Germline V gene lookup returns CDR1 MDHEN and CDR2 SYDVKM. The CDR3 consists of 15 residues. The V end lost 7 bases, the J end lost 7 bases, and 20 bases lay between the germline ends. CDR3 loop: CASTRAGSLGNEQFF. The CDR3, as DNA: TGTGCCAGCACTAGGGCGGGGAGCCTCGGTAATGAGCAGTTCTTC. Combining the CDR3 with reference TRBV28 and TRBJ2-1 gives the whole variable domain DVKVTQSSRYLVKRTGEKVFLECVQDMDHENMFWYRQDPGLGLRLIYFSYDVKMKEKGDIPEGYSVSREKKERFSLILESASTNQTSMYLCASTRAGSLGNEQFFGPGTRLTVL.

The chain recombines TRBV11-3 with TRBJ2-1; 9 bases fit TRBD2. This CDR3 contains 15 residues. CDR1 and CDR2 from the germline V gene are SGHNT and YENEEA. V lost 3 bases and J lost 5; bases outside the gene matches: 5. CDR3 nucleotides: TGTGCCAGCAGCTTCTCCGGGACTAGCCACAATGAGCAGTTCTTC. Its protein is CASSFSGTSHNEQFF. Based on the CDR3 plus reference TRBV11-3 and TRBJ2-1, the full variable domain is EAGVVQSPRYKIIEKKQPVAFWCNPISGHNTLYWYLQNLGQGPELLIRYENEEAVDDSQLPKDRFSAERLKGVDSTLKIQPAELGDSAVYLCASSFSGTSHNEQFFGPGTRLTVL.

This chain links TRBV10-1 with TRBJ2-3; 9 nucleotides agree with TRBD2. The germline CDR1 and CDR2 sequences are WNHNN and SYGVQD (reference sequence). Trimming removed 8 bases from V and 4 bases from J; junction bases left unmatched: 1. The CDR3 covers 12 residues. The CDR3 loop reads CASAGGADTQYF. Written as DNA, the CDR3 is TGCGCCAGCGCGGGAGGGGCAGATACGCAGTATTTT.

In its sample, this clone was seen a few times. The chain couples TRBV10-2 to TRBJ1-2, with a weak D call TRBD1 (5 bases). The CDR3 has 11 amino acids. Germline V gives CDR1 WSHSY, CDR2 SAAADI. Trimming pared 7 bases from V and 5 bases from J, leaving 8 bases between. For the CDR3, the DNA is TGCGCCAGCATGGGGGGATATGGCTACACCTTC. This encodes CASMGGYGYTF.

The J gene is TRBJ1-5, the V gene TRBV30; tentatively, D is TRBD1 (6 bases). Germline loops: CDR1 GTSNPN, CDR2 SVGIG (reference sequence). The CDR3 extends over 14 amino acids. Trimming cost V 0 bases and J 7 bases, with 13 bases left between them. The CDR3 sequence is CAWSVTQGRQPQHF. The CDR3 region has the DNA TGTGCCTGGAGTGTAACCCAGGGGAGGCAGCCCCAGCATTTT.

V usage is TRBV9 and J usage is TRBJ1-6, with D possibly being TRBD1 (5 bases). The CDR3 spans 16 residues. V lost 0 bases, J lost 7 bases, and 14 bases lay in between. The germline gives CDR1 SGDLS, CDR2 YYNGEE. CDR3 loop: CASSVGGRVGNSPLHF. As DNA, the CDR3 is TGTGCCAGCAGCGTAGGAGGCAGGGTGGGCAATTCACCCCTCCACTTT. The entire variable domain, with the rest obtained from reference TRBV9 and TRBJ1-6, is as follows: DSGVTQTPKHLITATGQRVTLRCSPRSGDLSVYWYQQSLDQGLQFLIQYYNGEERAKGNILERFSAQQFPDLHSELNLSSLELGDSALYFCASSVGGRVGNSPLHFGNGTRLTVT.

The rearrangement joins TRBV9 to TRBJ2-4; D is unclear. This CDR3 comprises 12 residues. The V gene lost 3 bases and the J gene lost 8 bases, with 9 bases spanning the gap. CDR1 is SGDLS and CDR2 is YYNGEE in the germline V gene. The CDR3 is CASSAELDIQYF. In nucleotides, the CDR3 is TGTGCCAGCAGCGCAGAGCTTGACATTCAGTACTTC.

The V and J genes are TRBV7-2 and TRBJ2-2; 7 nucleotides line up with TRBD1. The CDR3 is made up of 15 amino acids. Germline CDR1 reads SGHTA; CDR2 reads FQGNSA. V shed 5 bases and J 2 bases; nucleotides not matched to a gene: 5. The CDR3 DNA reads as TGTGCCAGCAGCGACGGACAGGCCAACACCGGGGAGCTGTTTTTT. Protein sequence: CASSDGQANTGELFF.

V and J are TRBV7-2 and TRBJ2-5; D is perhaps TRBD1 (5 bases). V was clipped by 2 bases and J by 5 bases, with 24 bases between them. This CDR3 is built from 18 residues. The germline CDR1 and CDR2 sequences are SGHTA and FQGNSA. CDR3 sequence reads: CASSLYRQGTVVRETQYF. The CDR3 DNA reads TGTGCCAGCAGCTTATACCGCCAGGGAACAGTCGTTAGGGAGACCCAGTACTTC.

This clone has a single count. The chain uses TRBV19 and TRBJ1-2; 10 nucleotides align to TRBD1. CDR3 size: 17 residues. From germline, CDR1 is LNHDA and CDR2 SQIVND (reference sequence). J gave up 7 bases and V 5 bases, and 16 bases lay outside the gene matches. DNA of the CDR3: TGTGCCAGTAGTGTAAAGGGACAGGGGCCTCACGTGGGTGGCTACACCTTC. Translated, it gives CASSVKGQGPHVGGYTF.

This clone was seen once. The V gene is TRBV4-1, the J gene TRBJ2-7; TRBD2 matches 9 bases. This CDR3 is 16 amino acids long. V was pared by 2 bases and J by 3 bases, with 8 bases of the junction left unmatched. The germline V gene has CDR1 MGHRA and CDR2 YSYEKL. DNA for the CDR3: TGCGCCAGCAGCCAACCACAGGGACTAGCTGTCTACGAGCAGTACTTC. This gives the protein CASSQPQGLAVYEQYF.

This clone was counted a few times. The chain links TRBV30 to TRBJ1-3; a weak D match, TRBD1 (5 bases). Between the trimmed V and J ends, which lost 2 bases and 0 bases, there was a span of 8 bases. Germline CDR1 is GTSNPN and CDR2 is SVGIG (reference sequence). The CDR3 contains 14 residues. The CDR3 sequence is CAWSRQFSGNTIYF. The DNA of the CDR3 is TGTGCCTGGAGTCGACAGTTCTCTGGAAACACCATATATTTT.

This clone has just one count. V is TRBV15 and J is TRBJ2-7; the D gene is possibly TRBD1 (5 bases). Trimming shortened V by 0 bases and J by 4 bases, and 7 bases separated the two germline ends. The germline CDR1 and CDR2 sequences are LNHNV and YYDKDF (reference sequence). This CDR3 contains 13 residues. The CDR3 sequence: CATSRDRGYEQYF. The CDR3 DNA sequence: TGTGCCACCAGCAGAGATAGGGGTTACGAGCAGTACTTC.

CDR3 nucleotides: TGTGCCAGCAAAAGGGACAGGGCTTCCTACGAGCAGTACTTC. Protein product: CASKRDRASYEQYF. This chain connects TRBV19 to TRBJ2-7; 9 nucleotides agree with TRBD1. V shed 9 bases, J shed 1 base, and the junction held 7 bases outside the gene matches. The CDR3 totals 14 residues. The germline V gene has CDR1 LNHDA and CDR2 SQIVND (reference sequence).